The rows below give T cell receptor beta chains drawn from one sample of a study of blood T cell repertoires in COVID-19. The repertoire was sequenced with immunoSEQ multiplex PCR; TCRdb's copy has only in-frame clones and lacks some. The table lists roughly 69,000 clones, nearly 90% of them singletons. Sequencing was carried out using peripheral blood. The receptors shown here come from a man aged 45-65 years with acute or convalescent COVID-19. Each CDR3 is given with its conserved first and last residue. D genes are given only for firm matches. A row's size may be missing; if present it is once, few, many or a size class.

J gene | D gene | V gene | clone size | CDR3 protein | CDR3 DNA
TRBJ1-1 | TRBD1 | TRBV11-2 | once | CASSLATGRTEAFF | TGTGCCAGCAGCTTAGCGACAGGGAGGACTGAAGCTTTCTTT
TRBJ1-6 | NA | TRBV4-1 | NA | CASSHDSPLHF | TGCGCCAGCAGCCACGATTCACCCCTCCACTTT
TRBJ1-1 | NA | TRBV6-5 | NA | CASSRSRDTEAFF | TGTGCCAGCAGTCGTTCCAGGGACACTGAAGCTTTCTTT
TRBJ2-5 | TRBD1 | TRBV10-1 | NA | CASSATGILQETQYF | TGCGCCAGCAGTGCGACAGGGATACTTCAAGAGACCCAGTACTTC
TRBJ1-4 | NA | TRBV5-1 | NA | CASSLEVGSGIEKLFF | TGCGCCAGCAGCTTGGAAGTAGGGAGCGGGATAGAAAAACTGTTTTTT
TRBJ2-1 | TRBD2 | TRBV3-1/TRBV3-2 | NA | CATRTSGRNEQFF | TGTGCCACCAGGACTAGCGGTAGAAATGAGCAGTTCTTC
TRBJ1-2 | NA | TRBV28 | NA | CASSLRGHGYTF | TGTGCCAGCAGTTTAAGGGGCCATGGCTACACCTTC
TRBJ1-2 | NA | TRBV11-3 | NA | CASSLGQGYYGYTF | TGTGCCAGCAGCTTAGGGCAGGGGTACTATGGCTACACCTTC
TRBJ2-1 | TRBD2 | TRBV19 | NA | CASSITEAGINEQFF | TGTGCCAGTAGTATAACAGAAGCGGGGATCAATGAGCAGTTCTTC
TRBJ1-3 | TRBD1 | TRBV19 | NA | CASRGQGGNTIYF | TGTGCCAGCAGAGGACAGGGAGGAAACACCATATATTTT
TRBJ2-2 | NA | TRBV11-3 | NA | CASSLGGNTGELFF | TGTGCCAGCAGCTTAGGAGGGAACACCGGGGAGCTGTTTTTT
TRBJ2-7 | NA | TRBV3-1/TRBV3-2 | NA | CASSPINPMEQYF | TGTGCCAGCAGCCCTATAAACCCCATGGAGCAGTACTTC
TRBJ2-3 | NA | TRBV6-1 | NA | CASSEAVRGTQYF | TGTGCCAGCAGTGAAGCCGTCCGAGGAACGCAGTATTTT
TRBJ1-3 | NA | TRBV4-1 | NA | CASSQDQGRYSGNTIYF | TGCGCCAGCAGCCAAGACCAGGGGCGGTACTCTGGAAACACCATATATTTT
TRBJ1-5 | NA | TRBV27 | NA | CASSLSAAIQGIGQPQHF | TGTGCCAGCAGTTTATCGGCGGCAATACAGGGAATCGGCCAGCCCCAGCATTTT